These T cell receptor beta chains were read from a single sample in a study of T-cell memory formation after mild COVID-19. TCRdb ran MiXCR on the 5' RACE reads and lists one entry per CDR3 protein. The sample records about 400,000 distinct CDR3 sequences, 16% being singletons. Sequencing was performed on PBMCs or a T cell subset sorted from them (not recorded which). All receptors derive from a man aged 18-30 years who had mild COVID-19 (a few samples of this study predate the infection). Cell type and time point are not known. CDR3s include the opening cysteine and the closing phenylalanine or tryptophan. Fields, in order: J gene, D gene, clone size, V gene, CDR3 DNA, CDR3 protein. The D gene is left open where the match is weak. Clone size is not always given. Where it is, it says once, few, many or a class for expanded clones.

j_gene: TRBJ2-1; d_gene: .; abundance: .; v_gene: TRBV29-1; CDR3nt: TGCAGCCCTTGTTATTTAGTTCGGAATGAGCAGTTCTTC; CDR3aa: CSPCYLVRNEQFF
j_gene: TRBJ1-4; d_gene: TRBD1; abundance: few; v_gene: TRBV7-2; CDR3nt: TGTGCCAGCAGCCCGGGACAGACAACTAATGAAAAACTGTTTTTT; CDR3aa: CASSPGQTTNEKLFF
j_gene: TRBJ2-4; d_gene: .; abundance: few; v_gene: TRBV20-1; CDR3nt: TGCAGTGCTAGAGATGGGGGGACGAAAGCCAAAAACATTCAGTACTTC; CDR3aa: CSARDGGTKAKNIQYF
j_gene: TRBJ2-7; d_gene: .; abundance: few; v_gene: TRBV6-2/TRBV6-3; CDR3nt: TGTGCCAGCAGCGAGTCGGGACCCTACGAGCAGTACTTC; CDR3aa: CASSESGPYEQYF
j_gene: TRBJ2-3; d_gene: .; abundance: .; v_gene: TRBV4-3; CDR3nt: TGCGCCAGCAGCCCAGGGGCGGGGTTCGATACAGATACGCAGTATTTT; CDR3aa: CASSPGAGFDTDTQYF
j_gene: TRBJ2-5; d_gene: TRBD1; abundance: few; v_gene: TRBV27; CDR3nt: TGTGCCAGCAGTAAAACGGACAGGGGCCATTGGGAGACCCAGTACTTC; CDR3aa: CASSKTDRGHWETQYF
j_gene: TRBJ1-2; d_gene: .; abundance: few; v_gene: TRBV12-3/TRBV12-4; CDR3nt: TGTGCCAGCAGTTCCCAGGGTTTCGATGGCTACACCTTC; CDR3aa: CASSSQGFDGYTF
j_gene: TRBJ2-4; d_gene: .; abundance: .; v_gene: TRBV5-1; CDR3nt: TGCGCCAGCAGACAGGGTTCCTATGTGAACATTCAGTACTTC; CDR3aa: CASRQGSYVNIQYF
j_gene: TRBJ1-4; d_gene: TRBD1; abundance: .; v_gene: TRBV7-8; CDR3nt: TGTGCCAGCAGCCGGGACAGGGTGTATGAAAAACTGTTTTTT; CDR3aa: CASSRDRVYEKLFF
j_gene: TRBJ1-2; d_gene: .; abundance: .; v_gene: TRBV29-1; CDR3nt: TGCAGCGTTGTTACTACAGGAGGCTACACCTTC; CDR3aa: CSVVTTGGYTF
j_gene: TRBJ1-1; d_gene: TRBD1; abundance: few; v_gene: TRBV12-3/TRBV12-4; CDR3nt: TGTGCCAGCAGGCTACAGGGGTGGGGGAACACTGAAGCTTTCTTT; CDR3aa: CASRLQGWGNTEAFF
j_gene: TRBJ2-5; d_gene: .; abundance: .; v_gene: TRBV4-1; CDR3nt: TGCGCCAGCAGCCAAGGAGGACCTCTCGAGACCCAGTACTTC; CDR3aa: CASSQGGPLETQYF
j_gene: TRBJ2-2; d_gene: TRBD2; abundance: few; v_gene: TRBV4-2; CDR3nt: TGTGCCAGCAGCCAACGAGCGGGGGGCCTAAGGACCGGGGAGCTGTTTTTT; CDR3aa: CASSQRAGGLRTGELFF
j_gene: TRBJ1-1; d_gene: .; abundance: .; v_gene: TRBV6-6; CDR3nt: TGTGCCAGCAGTTCCAGGACCTACACTGAAGCTTTCTTT; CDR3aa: CASSSRTYTEAFF
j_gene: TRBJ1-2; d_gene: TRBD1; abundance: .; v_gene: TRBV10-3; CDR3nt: TGTGCCATCAGTGCCGGGACAGGGTATGCCTACACCTTC; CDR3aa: CAISAGTGYAYTF
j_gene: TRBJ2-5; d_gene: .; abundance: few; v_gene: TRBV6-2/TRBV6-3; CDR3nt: TGTGCCAGCAGCTGGATGGAGGAGACCCAGTACTTC; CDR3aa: CASSWMEETQYF
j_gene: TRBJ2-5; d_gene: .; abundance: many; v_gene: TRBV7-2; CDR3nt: TGTGCCAGCAGCCTCAACAGGGTGGAGACCCAGTACTTC; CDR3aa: CASSLNRVETQYF
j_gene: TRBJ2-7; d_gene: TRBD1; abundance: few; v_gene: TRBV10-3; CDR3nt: TGTGCCATCAGTGACTCCGGGACAGGGGTTTACGAGCAGTACTTC; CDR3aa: CAISDSGTGVYEQYF
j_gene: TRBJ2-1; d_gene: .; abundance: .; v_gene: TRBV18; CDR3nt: TGTGCCAGCTCAGTCCGGGACAATGAGCAGTTCTTC; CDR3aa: CASSVRDNEQFF
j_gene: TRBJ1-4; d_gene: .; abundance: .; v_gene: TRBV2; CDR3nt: TGTGCCAGCAGTGTGTGGAGAGAAAATGAAAAACTGTTTTTT; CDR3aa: CASSVWRENEKLFF
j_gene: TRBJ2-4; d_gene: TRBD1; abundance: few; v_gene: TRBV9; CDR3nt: TGTGCCAGCAGCGTAGGGACAGGGAAAAACATTCAGTACTTC; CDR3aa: CASSVGTGKNIQYF
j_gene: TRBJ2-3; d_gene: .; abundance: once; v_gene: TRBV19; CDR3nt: TGTGCCAGTAGTAGGTGGGGGCCAGATACGCAGTATTTT; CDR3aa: CASSRWGPDTQYF
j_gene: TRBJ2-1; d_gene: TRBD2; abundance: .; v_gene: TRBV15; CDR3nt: TGTGCCACCAGCGTTCTCGGGACTAGTGTTGACGAGCAGTTCTTC; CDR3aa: CATSVLGTSVDEQFF
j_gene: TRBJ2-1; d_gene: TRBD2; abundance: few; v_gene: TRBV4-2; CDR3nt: TGTGCCAGCAGCCTCCAGCGGGGGAACAATGAGCAGTTCTTC; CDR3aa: CASSLQRGNNEQFF
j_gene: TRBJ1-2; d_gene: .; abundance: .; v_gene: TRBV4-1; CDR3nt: TGCGCCAGCAGCCAGATTGGTTTTGGCTACACCTTC; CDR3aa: CASSQIGFGYTF
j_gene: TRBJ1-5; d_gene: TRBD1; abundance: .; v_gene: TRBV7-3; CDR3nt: TGTGCCAGCAGCTTAAAGGGGACAGGGGATCAGCCCCAGCATTTT; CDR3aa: CASSLKGTGDQPQHF
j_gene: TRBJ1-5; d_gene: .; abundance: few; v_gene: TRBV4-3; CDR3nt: TGCGCCAGCAGCCAGGACCCTTATCAACAGCCCCAGCATTTT; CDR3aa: CASSQDPYQQPQHF
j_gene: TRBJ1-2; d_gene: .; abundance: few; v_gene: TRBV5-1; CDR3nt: TGCGCCAGCCGCCGCGGGGGGGCTAACTATGGCTACACCTTC; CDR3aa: CASRRGGANYGYTF
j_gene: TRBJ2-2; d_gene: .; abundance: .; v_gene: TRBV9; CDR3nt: TGTGCCAGCAGCGGAAGTTTTGGCGGGGAGCTGTTTTTT; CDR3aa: CASSGSFGGELFF
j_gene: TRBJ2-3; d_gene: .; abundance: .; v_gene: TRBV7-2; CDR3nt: TGTGCCAGCACCCCGGGCCCCAGGGCAGATACGCAGTATTTT; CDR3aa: CASTPGPRADTQYF
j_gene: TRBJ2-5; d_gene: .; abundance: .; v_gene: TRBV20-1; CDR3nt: TGCAGTGCTAGTCAGGGGCCCAAAGAGACCCAGTACTTC; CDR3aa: CSASQGPKETQYF
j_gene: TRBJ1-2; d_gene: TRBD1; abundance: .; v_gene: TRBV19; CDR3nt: TGTGCCAGTAGGGCCGGGACAGTAAACGGCTACACCTTC; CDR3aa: CASRAGTVNGYTF
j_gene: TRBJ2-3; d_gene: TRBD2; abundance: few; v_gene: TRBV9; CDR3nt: TGTGCCAGCAGCGTACGCGGGGGGGCCCCGGATACGCAGTATTTT; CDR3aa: CASSVRGGAPDTQYF
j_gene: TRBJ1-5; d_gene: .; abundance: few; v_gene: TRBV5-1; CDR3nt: TGCGCCAGCAGCTTGACGGGACTTAGCAATCAGCCCCAGCATTTT; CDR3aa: CASSLTGLSNQPQHF
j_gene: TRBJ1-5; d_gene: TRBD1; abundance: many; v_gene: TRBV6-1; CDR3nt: TGTGCCAGCAGTACAACAGGGGAATCTCAGCCCCAGCATTTT; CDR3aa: CASSTTGESQPQHF
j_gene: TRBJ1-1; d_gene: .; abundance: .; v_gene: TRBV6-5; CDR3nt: TGTGCCAGCAGCGCAGGGAGTAGTGGTACTGAAGCTTTCTTT; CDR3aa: CASSAGSSGTEAFF
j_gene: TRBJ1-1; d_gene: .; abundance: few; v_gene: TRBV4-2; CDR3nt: TGTGCCAGCAGCCAAGACCGGACAAAAGATGGCTTAGCTTTCTTT; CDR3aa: CASSQDRTKDGLAFF
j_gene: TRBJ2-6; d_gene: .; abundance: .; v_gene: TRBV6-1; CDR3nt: TGTGCCACCGCAGCTCGCTCTGGGGCCAACGTCCTGACTTTC; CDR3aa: CATAARSGANVLTF
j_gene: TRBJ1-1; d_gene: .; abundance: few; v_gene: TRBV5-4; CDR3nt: TGTGCCAGCAGCTTGGAGAGGACCGGTCGAGCTTTCTTT; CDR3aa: CASSLERTGRAFF
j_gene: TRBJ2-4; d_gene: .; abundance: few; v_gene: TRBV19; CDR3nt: TGTGCCAGTCGCCCCCCGAAGGCTGGAGCCAAAAACATTCAGTACTTC; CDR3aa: CASRPPKAGAKNIQYF
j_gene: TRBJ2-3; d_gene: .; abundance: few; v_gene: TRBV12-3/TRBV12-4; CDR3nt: TGTGCCAGCAGTCTTCGATCCACCACAGATACGCAGTATTTT; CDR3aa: CASSLRSTTDTQYF
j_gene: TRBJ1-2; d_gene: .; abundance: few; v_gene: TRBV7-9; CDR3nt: TGTGCCAGCAGTCGTCGCCCGGGGTTTGGCTACACCTTC; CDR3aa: CASSRRPGFGYTF
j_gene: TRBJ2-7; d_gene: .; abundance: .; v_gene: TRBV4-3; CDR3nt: TGCGCCAGCAGCCAAGGGCGACAGCTCTACGAGCAGTACTTC; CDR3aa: CASSQGRQLYEQYF
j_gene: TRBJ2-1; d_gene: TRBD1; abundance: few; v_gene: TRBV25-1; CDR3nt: TGTGCCAGCAGGACAGGGGGCGCTGAGCAGTTCTTC; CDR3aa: CASRTGGAEQFF
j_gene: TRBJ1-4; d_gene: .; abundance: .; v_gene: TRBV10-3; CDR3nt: TGTGCCACCTGGACGGGAGATATCGCAACTAATGAAAAACTGTTTTTT; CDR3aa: CATWTGDIATNEKLFF